The 22 T cell receptor beta chains below were found in one sample sequenced in a study of blood T cell repertoires in COVID-19. Here immunoSEQ multiplex PCR was the method, and the copy in TCRdb shows in-frame clones only, minus some. In the table there are tens of thousands of clones, roughly 87% of which are singletons. The sample consisted of peripheral blood. These receptors were obtained from a woman aged 80 or over with acute or convalescent COVID-19.

This sequence joins TRBV5-1 and TRBJ1-4; TRBD1 matches at 11 bases. The junction had 3 bases not matched to a gene; V was cut back by 5 bases and J by 0 bases. CDR3 length equals 16 residues. CDR1 and CDR2 (germline): SGHRS, YFSETQ. The chain's CDR3 is CASSWGQGATNEKLFF. The CDR3 coding sequence is TGCGCCAGCAGTTGGGGACAGGGGGCAACTAATGAAAAACTGTTTTTT.

The rearrangement joins TRBV10-3 to TRBJ1-3; the D gene is possibly TRBD1 (5 bases). This CDR3 spans 13 amino acids. Between the trimmed V and J ends, which lost 11 bases and 0 bases, there was a span of 11 bases. Per the germline V gene, CDR1 is ENHRY and CDR2 is SYGVKD. CDR3 nucleotides: TGTGCCGCACAGGCCTTCTCTGGAAACACCATATATTTT. Its protein product is CAAQAFSGNTIYF.

V and J are TRBV4-3 and TRBJ2-1; 13 nucleotides match TRBD2. J was trimmed by 4 bases and V by 3 bases; bases with no gene match: 6. Germline CDR1 is LGHNA and CDR2 is YSLEER. This CDR3 has 17 amino acids. CDR3 loop: CASSHESGLAGYNEQFF. DNA of the CDR3: TGCGCCAGCAGCCATGAATCGGGACTAGCGGGGTACAATGAGCAGTTCTTC.

This clone was recorded once. The rearrangement joins TRBV28 to TRBJ1-2; D may be TRBD1 (5 bases). CDR3 size: 12 residues. V was trimmed by 2 bases and J by 5 bases, leaving 6 bases between them. Germline values: CDR1 MDHEN, CDR2 SYDVKM. The CDR3 sequence is CASSLRGYGYTF. Written as DNA, the CDR3 is TGTGCCAGCAGTTTAAGGGGTTATGGCTACACCTTC.

The chain combines TRBV2 with TRBJ2-5; TRBD1 matches at 8 bases. V trimming: 6 bases; J trimming: 2 bases; junction bases outside the gene matches: 11. The CDR3 contains 16 residues. Germline V gene lookup returns CDR1 SNHLY and CDR2 FYNNEI. The CDR3 bases are TGTGCCAGCAGCCGAGGGACAGGCTCAAGGCAAGAGACCCAGTACTTC. This translates into CASSRGTGSRQETQYF.

The chain joins TRBV5-7 to TRBJ1-1; a possible D gene is TRBD1 (6 bases). TRBV5-7 is recorded as an ORF, its role being uncertain. Trimming shortened V by 2 bases and J by 3 bases, and 23 bases separated the two germline ends. The CDR3 runs 18 residues. CDR3 sequence (DNA): TGTGCCAGCAGCTTCCGGGCACAGGGTTGGTTACGAGACACTGAAGCTTTCTTT. Translation: CASSFRAQGWLRDTEAFF.

The rearrangement uses TRBV25-1 and TRBJ2-7; 11 nucleotides agree with TRBD2. This CDR3 spans 15 amino acids. CDR1 and CDR2 from the germline V gene are MGHDK and SYGVNS. V was clipped by 1 base and J by 5 bases; unmatched bases: 4. The CDR3 loop reads CASSELAGGLDEQYF. In DNA form, the CDR3 reads TGTGCCAGCAGTGAATTAGCGGGAGGGCTCGACGAGCAGTACTTC.

This rearrangement joins TRBV5-6 to TRBJ2-7; the D gene is possibly TRBD1 (5 bases). CDR1 and CDR2 from the germline V gene are SGHDT and YYEEEE. V was trimmed by 7 bases and J by 4 bases, leaving 15 bases between them. The CDR3 is 13 residues long. The CDR3 is CASLVTGGYEQYF. The CDR3 coding sequence is TGTGCCAGCTTGGTCACAGGTGGGTACGAGCAGTACTTC.

J is TRBJ1-6 and V is TRBV21-1. TRBV21-1 is listed as a pseudogene. The CDR3 has 17 residues. DNA for the CDR3: TGTGCCAGCAGCCCCGGGGGGGATAGCTCCTATAATTCACCCCTCCACTTT. Amino acid sequence: CASSPGGDSSYNSPLHF.

The chain links TRBV5-1 to TRBJ1-1; D remains ambiguous. The V gene lost 0 bases and the J gene lost 5 bases, with 11 bases spanning the gap. CDR3 length equals 14 residues. Per germline, CDR1 SGHRS and CDR2 YFSETQ. CDR3 region: CASSLASGRTEAFF. The DNA for the CDR3 is TGCGCCAGCAGCTTGGCCTCGGGTCGAACTGAAGCTTTCTTT.

This clone occurred once. The chain carries TRBV6-5 and TRBJ2-1, with D maybe TRBD2 (6 bases). Trimming removed 5 bases at V and 9 bases at J, with 17 bases between. Germline V gene sequence: CDR1 MNHEY, CDR2 SVGAGI. The CDR3 runs to 14 residues. CDR3 amino acids: CASSRRGGTPEQFF. In DNA form, the CDR3 reads TGTGCCAGCAGTCGACGCGGAGGGACCCCTGAGCAGTTCTTC.

The CDR3 DNA is TGTGCCAGCAGTTTATTGGGACTAGGTTCCGAGCAGTACTTC. As protein: CASSLLGLGSEQYF. The gene calls are TRBV28 and TRBJ2-7, with TRBD2 matching over 8 bases. V shed 1 base and J 6 bases; nucleotides not matched to a gene: 5. Germline assignment: CDR1 MDHEN and CDR2 SYDVKM. The CDR3 has 14 amino acids.

V is TRBV19 and J is TRBJ1-1, with D possibly TRBD1 on 6 matching bases. Looked up from germline, CDR1 is LNHDA and CDR2 is SQIVND (reference sequence). V was trimmed by 4 bases and J by 1 base, leaving 10 bases between them. This CDR3 contains 14 residues. CDR3 amino acids: CASSTGQKNTEAFF. The CDR3 nucleotides read TGTGCCAGTAGTACAGGACAGAAGAACACTGAAGCTTTCTTT.

This chain uses TRBV9 with TRBJ2-3; 10 bases map to TRBD2. Trimming removed 0 bases from V and 4 bases from J; junction bases left unmatched: 5. CDR1 and CDR2 (germline): SGDLS, YYNGEE. This CDR3 is 16 amino acids long. The CDR3 region has the DNA TGTGCCAGCAGCGTAGGGCTAGCGGGAGTCTCAGATACGCAGTATTTT. Its protein product is CASSVGLAGVSDTQYF.

The chain uses TRBV4-3 and TRBJ1-1; 8 nucleotides align to TRBD1. Trimming at V came to 4 bases and at J to 2 bases, leaving 15 bases not matched to a gene. CDR1 and CDR2 (germline): LGHNA, YSLEER. The CDR3 extends over 18 amino acids. The CDR3 region has the DNA TGCGCCAGCAGCCTAAATTACCCGCACAGGGGGGTAAACACTGAAGCTTTCTTT. It codes for CASSLNYPHRGVNTEAFF.

This chain joins TRBV5-1 and TRBJ2-3; 9 nucleotides line up with TRBD2. CDR3 length: 15 amino acids. Trimming removed 7 bases from V and 0 bases from J; junction bases left unmatched: 6. Germline values: CDR1 SGHRS, CDR2 YFSETQ. The CDR3 nucleotides are TGCGCCAGCGGATCTAGCGGGGCTAGCACAGATACGCAGTATTTT. This codes for CASGSSGASTDTQYF.

CDR3 sequence: CASSPIKGGRASHQPQHF. CDR3 coding DNA: TGCGCCAGCAGCCCCATCAAAGGAGGCCGGGCGAGTCATCAGCCCCAGCATTTT. The chain employs TRBV4-1 and TRBJ1-5, with D hard to call. The CDR3 extends over 18 amino acids. Germline assignment: CDR1 MGHRA and CDR2 YSYEKL. Trimming took 4 bases from V and 5 from J, leaving 24 bases between them.

The gene calls are TRBV5-5 and TRBJ2-7, with D possibly TRBD1 on 5 matching bases. Germline CDR1 and CDR2: SGHKS and YYEKEE (reference sequence). The CDR3 totals 13 residues. The V end was cut by 4 bases, the J end by 1 base, with 9 bases between. CDR3 protein: CASSRAGSYEQYF. CDR3 DNA sequence: TGTGCCAGCAGCCGGGCAGGGTCCTACGAGCAGTACTTC.

V is TRBV6-6 and J is TRBJ2-4; D possibly corresponds to TRBD2 (6 bases). Trimming stripped 6 bases from V and 6 bases from J, with 18 bases between. This CDR3 is built from 15 residues. Germline V CDR1 and CDR2: MNHNY, SVGAGI (reference sequence). The CDR3 loop reads CASSRDALGGNIQYF. Written as DNA, the CDR3 is TGTGCCAGCAGCCGTGACGCCTTGGGGGGAAACATTCAGTACTTC.

The chain combines TRBV7-9 with TRBJ1-2; D is ambiguous. CDR3 size: 16 residues. Trimming stripped 5 bases from V and 2 bases from J, with 18 bases between. Germline lookup yields CDR1 SEHNR and CDR2 FQNEAQ (reference sequence). The CDR3 protein is CASSPPASSVNYGYTF. CDR3 nucleotide sequence: TGTGCCAGCAGCCCACCCGCGAGTTCTGTAAACTATGGCTACACCTTC.

This chain connects TRBV7-9 to TRBJ2-5; 10 bases are shared with TRBD2. This CDR3 is 16 amino acids long. Trimming took 5 bases from V and 5 from J; bases not matched to a gene: 11. The germline CDR1 and CDR2 sequences are SEHNR and FQNEAQ (reference sequence). CDR3 residues: CASSPVASGGKETQYF. CDR3 nucleotides: TGTGCCAGCAGCCCTGTGGCTAGCGGGGGAAAGGAGACCCAGTACTTC.

The V and J genes are TRBV27 and TRBJ1-5, with 7 bases identical to TRBD1. Germline CDR1 is MNHEY and CDR2 is SMNVEV (reference sequence). Losses at the gene ends were 6 bases for V and 2 bases for J; bases not matched to a gene: 7. The CDR3 contains 15 residues. CDR3: CASSKQGLGNQPQHF. CDR3 sequence (DNA): TGTGCCAGCAGCAAACAGGGGCTAGGCAATCAGCCCCAGCATTTT.